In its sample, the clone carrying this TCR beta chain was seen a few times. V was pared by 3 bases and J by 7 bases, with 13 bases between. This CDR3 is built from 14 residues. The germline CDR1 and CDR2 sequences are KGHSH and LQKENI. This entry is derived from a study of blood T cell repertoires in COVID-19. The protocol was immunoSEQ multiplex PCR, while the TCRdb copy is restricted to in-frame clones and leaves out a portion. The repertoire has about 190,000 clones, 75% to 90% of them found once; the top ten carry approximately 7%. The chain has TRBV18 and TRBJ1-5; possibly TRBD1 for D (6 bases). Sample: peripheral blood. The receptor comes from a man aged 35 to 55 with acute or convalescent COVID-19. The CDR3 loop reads CASSPVGTTQPQHF. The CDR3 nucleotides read TGTGCCAGCTCACCGGTAGGGACAACCCAGCCCCAGCATTTT.